This TCR beta chain was profiled in a study of cytomegalovirus exposure and HLA in healthy donors. Both 60 Vbeta primers and 13 Jbeta primers went into the PCR. Method: immunoSEQ multiplex PCR; TCRdb's copy keeps in-frame clones and lacks some. The table lists about 160,000 clones, about 72% of them singletons. CDR1 is ENHRY and CDR2 is SYGVKD in the germline V gene. Trimming removed 9 bases at V and 9 bases at J, with 19 bases between. This CDR3 is built from 13 residues. V is TRBV10-3 and J is TRBJ2-3; TRBD2 might be the D (6 bases). The source material was PBMCs. This TCR came from a man between 60 and 75 years old in good health and CMV-seronegative. This CDR3 reads CAIAHGGVETQYF. The CDR3 region has the DNA TGTGCCATAGCGCATGGAGGGGTGGAGACGCAGTATTTT.